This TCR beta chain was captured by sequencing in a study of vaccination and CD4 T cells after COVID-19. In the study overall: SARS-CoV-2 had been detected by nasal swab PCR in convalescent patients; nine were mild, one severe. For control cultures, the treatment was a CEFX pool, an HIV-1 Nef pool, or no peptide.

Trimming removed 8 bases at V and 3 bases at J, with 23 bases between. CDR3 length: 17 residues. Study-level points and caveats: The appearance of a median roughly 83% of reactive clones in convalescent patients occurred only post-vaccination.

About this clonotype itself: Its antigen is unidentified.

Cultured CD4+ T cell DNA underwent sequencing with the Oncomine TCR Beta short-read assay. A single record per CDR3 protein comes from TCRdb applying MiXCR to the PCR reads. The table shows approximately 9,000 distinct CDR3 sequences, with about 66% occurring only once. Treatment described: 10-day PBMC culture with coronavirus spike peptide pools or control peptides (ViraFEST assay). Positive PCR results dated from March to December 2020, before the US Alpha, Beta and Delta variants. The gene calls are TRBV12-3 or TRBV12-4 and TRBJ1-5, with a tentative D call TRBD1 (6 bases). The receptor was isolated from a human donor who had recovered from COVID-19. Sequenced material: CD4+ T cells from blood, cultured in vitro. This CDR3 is CASSPRGRGTINQPQHF. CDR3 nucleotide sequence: TGTGCCAGCTCTCCGAGGGGCAGGGGCACTATCAATCAGCCCCAGCATTTT.